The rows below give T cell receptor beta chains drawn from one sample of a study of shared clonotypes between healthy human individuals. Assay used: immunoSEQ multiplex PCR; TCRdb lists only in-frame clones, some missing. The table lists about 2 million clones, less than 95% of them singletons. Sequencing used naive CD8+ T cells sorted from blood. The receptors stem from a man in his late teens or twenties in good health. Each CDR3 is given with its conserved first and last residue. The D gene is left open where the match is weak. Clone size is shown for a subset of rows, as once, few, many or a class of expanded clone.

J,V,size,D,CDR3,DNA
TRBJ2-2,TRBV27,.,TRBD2,CASSLTGGATGELFF,TGTGCCAGCAGTTTAACCGGGGGGGCCACCGGGGAGCTGTTTTTT
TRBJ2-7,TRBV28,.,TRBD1,CASSFRDRGNYEQYF,TGTGCCAGCAGTTTTCGGGACAGGGGGAACTACGAGCAGTACTTC
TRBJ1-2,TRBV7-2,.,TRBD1,CASSTGGDSGYGYTF,TGTGCCAGCAGCACCGGCGGGGACAGTGGTTATGGCTACACCTTC
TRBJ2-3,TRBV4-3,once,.,CASSKDSTDTQYF,TGCGCCAGCAGCAAAGACAGCACAGATACGCAGTATTTT
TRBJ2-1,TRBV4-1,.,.,CASSHPRVQTSDFSYNEQFF,TGCGCCAGCAGCCATCCCAGGGTACAGACTAGTGATTTTTCCTACAATGAGCAGTTCTTC
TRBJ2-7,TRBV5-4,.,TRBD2,CASSLTSGTIYEQYF,TGTGCCAGCAGCTTGACTAGCGGGACAATCTACGAGCAGTACTTC
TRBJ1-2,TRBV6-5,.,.,CASSYESFDGYTF,TGTGCCAGCAGTTACGAGAGTTTTGATGGCTACACCTTC
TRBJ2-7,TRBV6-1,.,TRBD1,CASSEGQDFYEQYF,TGTGCCAGCAGTGAGGGACAGGACTTCTACGAGCAGTACTTC
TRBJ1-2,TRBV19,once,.,CASSPAGANYGYTF,TGTGCCAGTAGTCCGGCAGGGGCTAACTATGGCTACACCTTC
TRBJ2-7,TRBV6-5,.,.,CASSYRTNYEQYF,TGTGCCAGCAGTTACCGGACAAATTACGAGCAGTACTTC
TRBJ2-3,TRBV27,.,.,CASSLSSPSPDTQYF,TGTGCCAGCAGTTTATCGAGCCCTTCCCCAGATACGCAGTATTTT
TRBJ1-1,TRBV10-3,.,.,CATLQDMNTEAFF,TGTGCCACACTACAGGATATGAACACTGAAGCTTTCTTT
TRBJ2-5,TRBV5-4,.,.,CASSGEPTLVMETQYF,TGTGCCAGCAGCGGTGAACCCACACTAGTTATGGAGACCCAGTACTTC
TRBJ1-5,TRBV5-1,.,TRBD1,CASSPTGVQQPQHF,TGCGCCAGCAGCCCGACAGGGGTGCAGCAGCCCCAGCATTTT
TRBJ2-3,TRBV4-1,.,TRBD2,CASSLLGASGTSDTQYF,TGCGCCAGCAGCCTCCTAGGGGCTAGCGGGACGTCAGATACGCAGTATTTT
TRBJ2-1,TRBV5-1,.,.,CASSSLGERSSYNEQFF,TGCGCCAGCAGCTCGCTAGGGGAACGAAGCTCCTACAATGAGCAGTTCTTC
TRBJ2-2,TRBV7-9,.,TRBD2,CASSDKWGGSTGELFF,TGTGCCAGCAGCGACAAGTGGGGGGGGAGCACCGGGGAGCTGTTTTTT
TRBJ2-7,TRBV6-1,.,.,CASSEFRTEQYF,TGTGCCAGCAGTGAATTCCGGACCGAGCAGTACTTC
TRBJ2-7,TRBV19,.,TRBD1,CASSISGGIEQYF,TGTGCCAGTAGTATTTCAGGGGGCATCGAGCAGTACTTC
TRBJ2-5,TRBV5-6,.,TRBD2,CASSPPPGGDRRETQYF,TGTGCCAGCAGCCCTCCTCCGGGGGGGGATAGGAGGGAGACCCAGTACTTC
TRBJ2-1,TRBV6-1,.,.,CASSWGAYNEQFF,TGTGCCAGCAGCTGGGGGGCCTACAATGAGCAGTTCTTC
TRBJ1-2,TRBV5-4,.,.,CASRMGGLAYGYTF,TGTGCCAGCAGAATGGGGGGGCTGGCCTATGGCTACACCTTC